Listed here is a single T cell receptor (beta chain). The antigen is undetermined. This CDR3 region has 14 residues. This sample stems from a study of cytomegalovirus exposure and HLA in healthy donors. About the study: Inside one of the first data releases sat about 85 million unique TCRs taken from HLA-typed donors.

Findings and caveats of the study: In an earlier analysis, productive rearrangement rates for most beta V segments clustered near 90% or 30%.

The PCR made use of 60 Vbeta and 13 Jbeta primers. Data came from immunoSEQ multiplex PCR; TCRdb stores just in-frame clones and leaves some out. The table includes approximately 220,000 clones, roughly 80% detected once. Sequencing input: PBMCs. This receptor was taken from a girl between 2 and 10 years old in good health and CMV-seronegative. The rearrangement links TRBV21-1 to TRBJ2-4; the table's D call of TRBD2 was not tested on the DNA. TRBV21-1 has pseudogene status. The CDR3: CAELRCSAKNIQYF. The CDR3 region has the DNA TGTGCCGAACTGAGGTGTTCCGCCAAAAACATTCAGTACTTC.